One and the same sample provided the 2 T cell receptor delta chains below, sequenced in a study of Vγ9Vδ2 T cells in congenital toxoplasmosis. Template-switch reverse transcription used TRGC- and TRDC-specific primers together in a single tube. The TRGC primer design covered both constant genes, TRGC1 and TRGC2. TCRdb called clones from the reads again using CATT. The table includes roughly 600 delta-chain clones, roughly 27% detected once. Sequencing was done on a sample of gamma-delta T cells from blood. All receptors derive from a child under 10 years old born to a mother with Toxoplasma gondii infection during pregnancy, either congenitally infected or uninfected (not recorded which).

This clone was seen a handful of times. A far larger clone is one base from this, pointing to a likely read error. This CDR3 is also generated by other DNA sequences in the sample. The J gene is TRDJ1, the V gene TRAV38-2/DV8, with D possibly being TRDD2 (6 bases). V lost 2 bases and J lost 3, with 29 bases in between. CDR1 and CDR2 (germline): TSESDYY, QEAYKQQN. CDR3 length: 20 residues. The CDR3 here is CAYRRATSYVVRRSSDKLIF. The CDR3 DNA is TGTGCTTATAGGAGAGCAACATCCTACGTCGTACGCCGGTCGTCCGATAAACTCATCTTT.

As to this clone: Since a far larger clone is one base different, this is likely a read error. Other DNA sequences from this sample encode an identical CDR3 as well. The chain couples TRDV2 to TRDJ1; tentatively, D is TRDD3 (6 bases). TCRdb leaves out the J gene; it was filled in here by matching the DNA to germline. V lost 1 base and J 2 bases, leaving 22 bases between the germline ends. The CDR3 is made up of 18 amino acids. Germline V gene sequence: CDR1 GEAIGNYY, CDR2 EKD. The CDR3 bases are TGTGCCTGTGACACAAAACTTGGTGGATACCTGAGGACCGATAAACTCATCTTT. Amino acids: CACDTKLGGYLRTDKLIF.